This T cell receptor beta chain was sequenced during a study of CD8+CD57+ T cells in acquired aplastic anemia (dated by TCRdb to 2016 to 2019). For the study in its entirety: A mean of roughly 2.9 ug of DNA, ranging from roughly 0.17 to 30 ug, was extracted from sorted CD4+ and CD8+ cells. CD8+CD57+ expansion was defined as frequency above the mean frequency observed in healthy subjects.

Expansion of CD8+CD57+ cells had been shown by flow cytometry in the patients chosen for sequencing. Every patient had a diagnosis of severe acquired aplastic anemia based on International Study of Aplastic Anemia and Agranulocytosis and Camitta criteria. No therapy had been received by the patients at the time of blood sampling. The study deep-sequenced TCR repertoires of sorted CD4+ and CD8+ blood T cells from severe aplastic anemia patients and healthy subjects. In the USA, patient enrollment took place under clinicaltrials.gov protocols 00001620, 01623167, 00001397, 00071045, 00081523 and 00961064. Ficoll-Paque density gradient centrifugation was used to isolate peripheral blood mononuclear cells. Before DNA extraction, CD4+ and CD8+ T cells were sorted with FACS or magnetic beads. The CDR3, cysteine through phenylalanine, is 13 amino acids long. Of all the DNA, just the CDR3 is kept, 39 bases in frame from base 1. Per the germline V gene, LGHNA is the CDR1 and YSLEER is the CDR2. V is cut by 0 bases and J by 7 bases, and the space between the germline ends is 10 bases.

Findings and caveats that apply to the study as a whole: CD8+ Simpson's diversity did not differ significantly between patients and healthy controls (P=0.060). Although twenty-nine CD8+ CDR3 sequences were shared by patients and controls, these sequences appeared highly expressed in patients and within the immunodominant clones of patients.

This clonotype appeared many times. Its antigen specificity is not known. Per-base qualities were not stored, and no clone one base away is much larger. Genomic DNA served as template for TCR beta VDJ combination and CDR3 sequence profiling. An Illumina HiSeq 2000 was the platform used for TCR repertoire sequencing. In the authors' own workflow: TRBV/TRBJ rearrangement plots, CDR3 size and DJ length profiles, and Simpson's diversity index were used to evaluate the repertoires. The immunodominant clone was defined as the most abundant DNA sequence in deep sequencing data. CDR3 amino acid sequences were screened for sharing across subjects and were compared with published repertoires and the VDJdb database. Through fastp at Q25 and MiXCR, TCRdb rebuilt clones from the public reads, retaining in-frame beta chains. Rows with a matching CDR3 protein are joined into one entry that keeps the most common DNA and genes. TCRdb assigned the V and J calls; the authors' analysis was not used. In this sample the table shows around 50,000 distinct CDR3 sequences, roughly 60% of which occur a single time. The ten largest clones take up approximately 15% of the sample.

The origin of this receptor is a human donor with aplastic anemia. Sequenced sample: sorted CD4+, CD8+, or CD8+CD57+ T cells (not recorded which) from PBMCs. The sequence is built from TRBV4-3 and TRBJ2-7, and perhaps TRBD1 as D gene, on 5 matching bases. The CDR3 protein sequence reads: CASSQDKKGEQYF. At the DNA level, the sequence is TGCGCCAGCAGCCAAGATAAGAAGGGGGAGCAGTACTTC.